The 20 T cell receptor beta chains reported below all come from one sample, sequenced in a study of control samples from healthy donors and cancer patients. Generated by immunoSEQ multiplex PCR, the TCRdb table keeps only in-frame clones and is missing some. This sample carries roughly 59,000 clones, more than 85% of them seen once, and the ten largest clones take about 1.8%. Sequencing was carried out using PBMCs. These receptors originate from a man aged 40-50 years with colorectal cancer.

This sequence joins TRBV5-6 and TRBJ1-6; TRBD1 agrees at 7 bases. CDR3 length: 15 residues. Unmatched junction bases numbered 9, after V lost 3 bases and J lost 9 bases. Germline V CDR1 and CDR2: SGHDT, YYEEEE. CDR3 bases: TGTGCCAGCAGCTCCCTGACAGGGTACTCTTCACCCCTCCACTTT. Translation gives CASSSLTGYSSPLHF.

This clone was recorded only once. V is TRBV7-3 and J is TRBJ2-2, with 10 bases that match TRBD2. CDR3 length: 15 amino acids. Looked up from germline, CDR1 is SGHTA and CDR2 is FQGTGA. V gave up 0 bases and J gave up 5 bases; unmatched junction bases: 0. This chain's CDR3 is CASSLTLAGTGELFF. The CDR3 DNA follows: TGTGCCAGCAGCTTAACACTAGCGGGGACCGGGGAGCTGTTTTTT.

Written as DNA, the CDR3 is TGTGCCAGCAGCTTAATAGAAGGTGGGACCCAGTACTTC. Protein: CASSLIEGGTQYF. The chain links TRBV7-3 to TRBJ2-5; D is undetermined. The CDR3 is 13 residues long. V shed 1 base and J shed 7 bases, with 10 bases lying between them. Germline CDR1 reads SGHTA; CDR2 reads FQGTGA. The complete variable domain, with remaining parts taken from reference TRBV7-3 and TRBJ2-5, reads GAGVSQTPSNKVTEKGKYVELRCDPISGHTALYWYRQSLGQGPEFLIYFQGTGAADDSGLPNDRFFAVRPEGSVSTLKIQRTERGDSAVYLCASSLIEGGTQYFGPGTRLLVL.

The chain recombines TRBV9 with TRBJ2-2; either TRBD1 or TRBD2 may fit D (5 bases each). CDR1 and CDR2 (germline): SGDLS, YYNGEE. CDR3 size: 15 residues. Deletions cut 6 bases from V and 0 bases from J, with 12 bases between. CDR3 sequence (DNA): TGTGCCAGCATGAGGGGCCTCGCGAACACCGGGGAGCTGTTTTTT. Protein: CASMRGLANTGELFF.

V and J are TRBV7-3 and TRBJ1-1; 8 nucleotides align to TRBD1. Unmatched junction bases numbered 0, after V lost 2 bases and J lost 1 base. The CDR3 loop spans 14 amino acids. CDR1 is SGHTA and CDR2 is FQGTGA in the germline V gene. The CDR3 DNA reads TGTGCCAGCAGCTTAGGGACAGGGAACACTGAAGCTTTCTTT. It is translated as CASSLGTGNTEAFF.

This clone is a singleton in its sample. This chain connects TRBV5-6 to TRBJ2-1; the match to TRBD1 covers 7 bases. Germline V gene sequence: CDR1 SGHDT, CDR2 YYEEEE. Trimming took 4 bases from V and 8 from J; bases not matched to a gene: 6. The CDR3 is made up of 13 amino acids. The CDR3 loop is CASSPTGRDEQFF. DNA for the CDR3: TGTGCCAGCAGCCCGACAGGGCGGGATGAGCAGTTCTTC. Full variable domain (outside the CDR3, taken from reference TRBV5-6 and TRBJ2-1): DAGVTQSPTHLIKTRGQQVTLRCSPKSGHDTVSWYQQALGQGPQFIFQYYEEEERQRGNFPDRFSGHQFPNYSSELNVNALLLGDSALYLCASSPTGRDEQFFGPGTRLTVL.

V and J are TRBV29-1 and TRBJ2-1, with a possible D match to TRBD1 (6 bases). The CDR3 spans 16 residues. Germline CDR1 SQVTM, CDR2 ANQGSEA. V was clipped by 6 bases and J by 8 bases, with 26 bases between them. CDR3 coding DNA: TGCAGCGTCGTTGGGACATCGCAAGAGGGGTACGATGAGCAGTTCTTC. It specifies CSVVGTSQEGYDEQFF.

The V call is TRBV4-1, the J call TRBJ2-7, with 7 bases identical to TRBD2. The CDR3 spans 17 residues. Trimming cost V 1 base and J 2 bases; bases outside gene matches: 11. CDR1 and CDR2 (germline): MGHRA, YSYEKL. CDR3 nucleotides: TGCGCCAGCAGCCAAGCCCCCCGGGAGGTTCGCCCCTACGAGCAGTACTTC. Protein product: CASSQAPREVRPYEQYF.

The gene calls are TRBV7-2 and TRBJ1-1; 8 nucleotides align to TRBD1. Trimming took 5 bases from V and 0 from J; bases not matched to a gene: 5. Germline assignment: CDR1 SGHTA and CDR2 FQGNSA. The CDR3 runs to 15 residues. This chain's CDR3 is CASSRGQGMNTEAFF. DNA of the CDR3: TGTGCCAGCAGCAGAGGACAGGGTATGAACACTGAAGCTTTCTTT.

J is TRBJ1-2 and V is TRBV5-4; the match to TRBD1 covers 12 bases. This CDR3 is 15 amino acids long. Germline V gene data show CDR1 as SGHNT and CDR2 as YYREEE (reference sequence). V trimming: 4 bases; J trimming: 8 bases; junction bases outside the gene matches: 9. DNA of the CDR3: TGTGCCAGCAGCCCGGGGACAGGGGGCGCGAGGGGCTACACCTTC. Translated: CASSPGTGGARGYTF.

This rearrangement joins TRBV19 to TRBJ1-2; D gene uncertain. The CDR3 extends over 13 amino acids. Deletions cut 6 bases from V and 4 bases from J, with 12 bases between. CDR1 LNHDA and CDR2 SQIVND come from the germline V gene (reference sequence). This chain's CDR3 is CASRSRSSYGYTF. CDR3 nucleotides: TGTGCCAGTAGGAGCAGGTCGTCCTATGGCTACACCTTC.

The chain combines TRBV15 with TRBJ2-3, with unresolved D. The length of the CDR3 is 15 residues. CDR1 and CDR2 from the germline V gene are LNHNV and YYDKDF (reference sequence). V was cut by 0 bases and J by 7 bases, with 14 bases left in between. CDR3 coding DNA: TGTGCCACCAGCAGAGATCTCCAGCTAGGGAATACGCAGTATTTT. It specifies CATSRDLQLGNTQYF.

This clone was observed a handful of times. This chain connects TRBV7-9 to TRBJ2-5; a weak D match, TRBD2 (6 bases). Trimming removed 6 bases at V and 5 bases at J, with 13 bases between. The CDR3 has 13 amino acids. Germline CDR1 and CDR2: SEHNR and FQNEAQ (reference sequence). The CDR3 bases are TGTGCCAGCAGTGTCGCGGGGACGGAGACCCAGTACTTC. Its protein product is CASSVAGTETQYF.

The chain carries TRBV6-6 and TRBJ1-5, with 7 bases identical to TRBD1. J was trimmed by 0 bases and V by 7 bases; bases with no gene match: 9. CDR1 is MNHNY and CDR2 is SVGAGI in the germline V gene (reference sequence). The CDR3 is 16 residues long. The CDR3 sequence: CASTEGQAYSNQPQHF. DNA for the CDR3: TGTGCCAGCACCGAAGGACAGGCCTATAGCAATCAGCCCCAGCATTTT.

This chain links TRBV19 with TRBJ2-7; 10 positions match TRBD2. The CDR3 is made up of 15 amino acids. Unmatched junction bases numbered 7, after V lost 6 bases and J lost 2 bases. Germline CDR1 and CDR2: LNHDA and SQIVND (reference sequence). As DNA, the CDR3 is TGTGCCAGTAGCCCGCGGACTAGCGGTCCCTACGAGCAGTACTTC. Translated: CASSPRTSGPYEQYF.

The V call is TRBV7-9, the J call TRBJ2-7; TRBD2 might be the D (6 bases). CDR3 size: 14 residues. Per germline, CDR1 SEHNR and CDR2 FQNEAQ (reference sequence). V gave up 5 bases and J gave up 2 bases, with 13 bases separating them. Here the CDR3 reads CASSPDYAPYEQYF. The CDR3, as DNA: TGTGCCAGCAGCCCGGACTATGCCCCCTACGAGCAGTACTTC.

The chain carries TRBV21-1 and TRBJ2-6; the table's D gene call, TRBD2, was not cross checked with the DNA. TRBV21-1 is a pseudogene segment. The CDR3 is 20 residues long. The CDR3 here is CASSPPSGAAGYSGANVLTF. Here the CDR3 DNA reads TGTGCCAGCAGCCCGCCGAGCGGGGCGGCGGGTTACTCTGGGGCCAACGTCCTGACTTTC.

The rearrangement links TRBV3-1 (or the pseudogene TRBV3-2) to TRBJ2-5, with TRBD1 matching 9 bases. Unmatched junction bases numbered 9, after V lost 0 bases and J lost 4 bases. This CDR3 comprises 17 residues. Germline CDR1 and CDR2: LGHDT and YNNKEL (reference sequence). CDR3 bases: TGTGCCAGCAGCCAAGACGGAGGGACAGGGCAGGGAGAGACCCAGTACTTC. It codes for CASSQDGGTGQGETQYF.

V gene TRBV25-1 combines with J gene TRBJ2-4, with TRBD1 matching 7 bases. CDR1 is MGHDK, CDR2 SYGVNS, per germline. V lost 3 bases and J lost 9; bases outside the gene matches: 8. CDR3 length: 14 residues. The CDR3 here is CASSDGQAWSIQYF. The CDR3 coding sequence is TGTGCCAGCAGTGATGGACAGGCGTGGAGCATTCAGTACTTC.

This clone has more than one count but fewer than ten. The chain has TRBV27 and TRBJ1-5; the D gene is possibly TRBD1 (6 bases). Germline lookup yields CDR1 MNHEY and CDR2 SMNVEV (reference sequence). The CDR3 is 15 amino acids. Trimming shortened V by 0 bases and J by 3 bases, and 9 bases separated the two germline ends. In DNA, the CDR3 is TGTGCCAGCAGTTTATCTGGGGGCAACAATCAGCCCCAGCATTTT. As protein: CASSLSGGNNQPQHF.